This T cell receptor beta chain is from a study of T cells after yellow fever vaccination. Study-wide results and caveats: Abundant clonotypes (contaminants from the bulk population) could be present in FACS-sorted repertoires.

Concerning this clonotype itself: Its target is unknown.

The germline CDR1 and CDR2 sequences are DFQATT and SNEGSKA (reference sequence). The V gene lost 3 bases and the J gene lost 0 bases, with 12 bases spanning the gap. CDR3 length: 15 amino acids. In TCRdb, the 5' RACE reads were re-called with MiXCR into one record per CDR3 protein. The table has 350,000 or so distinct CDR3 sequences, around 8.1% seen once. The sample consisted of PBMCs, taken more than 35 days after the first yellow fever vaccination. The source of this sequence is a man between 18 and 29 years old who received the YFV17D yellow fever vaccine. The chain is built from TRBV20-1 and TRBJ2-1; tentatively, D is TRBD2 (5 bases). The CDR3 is CSASSLGSSYNEQFF. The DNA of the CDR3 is TGCAGTGCTAGCTCGCTGGGGAGCTCCTACAATGAGCAGTTCTTC.